The next 13 T cell receptor beta chains were all read from a single sample in a study of blood T cell repertoires in COVID-19. Only in-frame clones appear in the TCRdb table, and some are missing; sequencing was by immunoSEQ multiplex PCR. Of around 120,000 clones in the sample, 90% are singletons; the top ten hold 3.5% to 4%. Source material: peripheral blood. The receptors were sampled from a woman aged 60-75 years with COVID-19, enrolled during active disease.

This chain connects TRBV5-1 to TRBJ2-3; 10 bases are shared with TRBD2. Per the germline V gene, CDR1 is SGHRS and CDR2 is YFSETQ. The CDR3 runs to 16 residues. Trimming at V came to 4 bases and at J to 6 bases, leaving 11 bases not matched to a gene. CDR3 DNA sequence: TGCGCCAGCAGCCCCGGAAGAAGCGGGGGGGCGGATACGCAGTATTTT. It translates to CASSPGRSGGADTQYF.

The chain uses TRBV2 and TRBJ2-7; TRBD2 matches 13 bases. The CDR3 covers 16 residues. Germline V gene lookup returns CDR1 SNHLY and CDR2 FYNNEI. Germline trimming cut 5 bases from V and 0 bases from J; bases unmatched to any gene: 4. The CDR3 nucleotides read TGTGCCAGCAGTAGCGGACTAGCGGGGGCCTCCTACGAGCAGTACTTC. Protein product: CASSSGLAGASYEQYF. The whole variable domain, filled in from reference TRBV2 and TRBJ2-7, reads EPEVTQTPSHQVTQMGQEVILRCVPISNHLYFYWYRQILGQKVEFLVSFYNNEISEKSEIFDDQFSVERPDGSNFTLKIRSTKLEDSAMYFCASSSGLAGASYEQYFGPGTRLTVT.

The chain recombines TRBV20-1 with TRBJ2-5; D is unclear. In germline, CDR1 is DFQATT, CDR2 SNEGSKA (reference sequence). CDR3 length: 15 amino acids. V dropped 3 bases and J dropped 4 bases, with 18 bases sitting between them. The CDR3 DNA reads as TGCAGTGCTAGTCGGCGGCAGCTAATACGAGAGACCCAGTACTTC. This gives the protein CSASRRQLIRETQYF.

The rearrangement joins TRBV19 to TRBJ1-4; D is ambiguous. The V gene's germline CDR1 is LNHDA and CDR2 SQIVND (reference sequence). The CDR3 extends over 16 amino acids. Trimming cost V 5 bases and J 3 bases, with 16 bases left between them. The CDR3 region has the DNA TGTGCCAGTAGTCCCTCGGGGAGGGTACCTAATGAAAAACTGTTTTTT. This encodes CASSPSGRVPNEKLFF.

The gene calls are TRBV7-9 and TRBJ1-1; TRBD1 might be the D (6 bases). Germline loops: CDR1 SEHNR, CDR2 FQNEAQ (reference sequence). Trimming shortened V by 6 bases and J by 7 bases, and 12 bases separated the two germline ends. The length of the CDR3 is 12 residues. CDR3 sequence reads: CASSSQGFEAFF. In DNA form, the CDR3 reads TGTGCCAGCAGTAGTCAGGGGTTTGAAGCTTTCTTT.

The chain has TRBV4-1 and TRBJ1-2; D remains ambiguous. Germline V gene sequence: CDR1 MGHRA, CDR2 YSYEKL. This CDR3 is built from 15 residues. V was pared by 0 bases and J by 4 bases, with 12 bases between. The CDR3 is CASSQESLLVYGYTF. The CDR3 coding sequence is TGCGCCAGCAGCCAAGAAAGCCTTCTGGTCTATGGCTACACCTTC.

The J gene is TRBJ1-2, the V gene TRBV3-1 (or the pseudogene TRBV3-2), with D tentatively TRBD1 (6 bases). The CDR3 has 14 amino acids. The germline V gene has CDR1 LGHDT and CDR2 YNNKEL (reference sequence). V was trimmed by 5 bases and J by 1 base, leaving 11 bases between them. CDR3 loop: CASSSLQGNYGYTF. CDR3 bases: TGTGCCAGCAGCTCACTACAGGGTAACTATGGCTACACCTTC.

V is TRBV27 and J is TRBJ1-2; no clear D gene. This CDR3 spans 14 amino acids. The ends were cut back, 4 bases at V and 0 bases at J, with 9 bases in the middle. CDR1 MNHEY and CDR2 SMNVEV come from the germline V gene (reference sequence). The CDR3 DNA sequence: TGTGCCAGCAGTTCCCTCCGGGCTAACTATGGCTACACCTTC. Translating it yields CASSSLRANYGYTF.

This clone was observed a single time. This rearrangement joins TRBV12-5 to TRBJ1-2, with TRBD1 matching over 8 bases. The germline gives CDR1 LGHNT, CDR2 FRNRAP. This CDR3 contains 15 residues. After removal of 2 bases from V and 7 bases from J, the junction contained 9 bases not matched to a gene. This CDR3 reads CASGLLRQGRIGYTF. The CDR3 region has the DNA TGTGCTAGTGGTTTGTTACGACAGGGGCGGATTGGCTACACCTTC.

The V call is TRBV7-8, the J call TRBJ1-1; 7 nucleotides agree with TRBD1. The CDR3 consists of 13 residues. V shed 4 bases, J shed 8 bases, and the junction held 7 bases outside the gene matches. The germline gives CDR1 SGHVS, CDR2 FQNEAQ. The DNA of the CDR3 is TGTGCCAGCAGCTACCGACAGGGCTTGGAAGCTTTCTTT. The encoded protein is CASSYRQGLEAFF.

The CDR3: CASSPGTGGWNEQFF. The CDR3 DNA reads as TGCGCCAGCAGCCCGGGGACAGGGGGCTGGAATGAGCAGTTCTTC. The rearrangement joins TRBV5-1 to TRBJ2-1; the match to TRBD1 covers 12 bases. Germline lookup yields CDR1 SGHRS and CDR2 YFSETQ. V shed 4 bases, J shed 7 bases, and the junction held 6 bases outside the gene matches. The CDR3 is made up of 15 amino acids.

This chain uses TRBV6-2 or TRBV6-3 with TRBJ1-2, with D unclear. V shed 3 bases and J shed 8 bases, with 7 bases lying between them. The CDR3 runs to 11 residues. Germline V gene sequence: CDR1 MNHEY, CDR2 SVGEGT. CDR3 bases: TGTGCCAGCAGTTATTCGCGGGGCTACACCTTC. Translated: CASSYSRGYTF.

The chain has TRBV10-3 and TRBJ2-3; 7 bases fit TRBD2. The CDR3 loop spans 13 amino acids. V was pared by 10 bases and J by 0 bases, with 4 bases of the junction left unmatched. Per the germline V gene, CDR1 is ENHRY and CDR2 is SYGVKD. The CDR3 sequence is CATSGGSTDTQYF. In DNA, the CDR3 is TGTGCCACCTCCGGGGGGAGCACAGATACGCAGTATTTT.